The rows below give T cell receptor beta chains drawn from one sample of a study of blood T cell repertoires in COVID-19. Libraries were prepared by immunoSEQ multiplex PCR; TCRdb keeps only in-frame clonotypes and omits some of them. The table lists approximately 120,000 clones, around 89% of them singletons. Sequenced material: peripheral blood. The receptor set was obtained from a human donor with acute or convalescent COVID-19. The donor label of this sample is uncertain. Both conserved end residues are part of each CDR3. D genes are given only for firm matches. Size values are once, few and many counts, or a class for expanded clones, and some rows have none.

TRBJ1-2 | TRBV3-1/TRBV3-2 | - | TRBD1 | CASSQSGGSGYTF | TGTGCCAGCAGCCAATCAGGGGGCTCTGGCTACACCTTC
TRBJ1-2 | TRBV27 | - | - | CASMAQNNYGYTF | TGTGCCAGCATGGCACAGAACAACTATGGCTACACCTTC
TRBJ2-2 | TRBV5-5 | - | - | CASSLGQSTNTGELFF | TGTGCCAGCAGCTTGGGGCAGTCAACGAACACCGGGGAGCTGTTTTTT
TRBJ2-5 | TRBV2 | - | TRBD1 | CASTEGQQETQYF | TGTGCCAGCACCGAGGGACAGCAAGAGACCCAGTACTTC
TRBJ2-3 | TRBV29-1 | - | - | CSVEQGYATDTQYF | TGCAGCGTTGAACAGGGCTACGCCACAGATACGCAGTATTTT
TRBJ2-7 | TRBV9 | - | - | CASSVGAGTFSYEQYF | TGTGCCAGCAGCGTAGGGGCCGGGACATTCTCTTACGAGCAGTACTTC
TRBJ2-5 | TRBV15 | once | TRBD1 | CATSTRTGPVGETQYF | TGTGCCACCAGCACCAGGACAGGGCCGGTAGGGGAGACCCAGTACTTC
TRBJ2-4 | TRBV7-2 | - | TRBD2 | CASSGRVLSDIQYF | TGTGCCAGCAGCGGGAGGGTTCTATCAGACATTCAGTACTTC
TRBJ1-2 | TRBV28 | - | TRBD1 | CASSVAGTGSSYGYTF | TGTGCCAGCAGTGTGGCCGGGACAGGGTCCTCCTATGGCTACACCTTC
TRBJ2-4 | TRBV28 | once | - | CASSQAVSTAKNIQYF | TGTGCCAGCAGTCAGGCCGTATCGACCGCCAAAAACATTCAGTACTTC
TRBJ1-1 | TRBV6-4 | once | - | CASSEGPYLAEAFF | TGTGCCAGCAGTGAGGGCCCCTATTTGGCTGAAGCTTTCTTT
TRBJ1-1 | TRBV7-2 | - | - | CASSLQGSRYTEAFF | TGTGCCAGCAGCTTGCAGGGTTCCCGGTACACTGAAGCTTTCTTT
TRBJ2-5 | TRBV7-2 | - | TRBD2 | CASSLAGGYGETQYF | TGTGCCAGCAGCTTAGCGGGGGGGTACGGAGAGACCCAGTACTTC
TRBJ2-1 | TRBV9 | - | TRBD2 | CASSVAAGGQNEQFF | TGTGCCAGCAGCGTAGCGGCGGGAGGGCAAAATGAGCAGTTCTTC
TRBJ2-5 | TRBV3-1/TRBV3-2 | - | - | CASSQPQETQYF | TGTGCCAGCAGCCAACCTCAAGAGACCCAGTACTTC
TRBJ2-5 | TRBV7-8 | - | - | CASSLGVIETQYF | TGTGCCAGCAGCTTAGGAGTAATAGAGACCCAGTACTTC
TRBJ1-1 | TRBV5-1 | once | TRBD1 | CASSLDRPRGSEAFF | TGCGCCAGCAGTTTGGACAGGCCCCGCGGTTCTGAAGCTTTCTTT
TRBJ2-7 | TRBV7-2 | - | - | CASSLGVQQGNYEQYF | TGTGCCAGCAGCCTAGGGGTTCAGCAGGGGAACTACGAGCAGTACTTC
TRBJ2-3 | TRBV19 | - | - | CASRGEVTDTQYF | TGTGCCAGTAGAGGGGAGGTCACAGATACGCAGTATTTT
TRBJ1-1 | TRBV5-1 | - | - | CASSLVTDAWNTEAFF | TGCGCCAGCAGCTTGGTGACAGACGCCTGGAACACTGAAGCTTTCTTT
TRBJ2-3 | TRBV7-9 | once | - | CASSQTSSTDTQYF | TGTGCCAGCAGCCAGACATCTAGCACAGATACGCAGTATTTT
TRBJ2-7 | TRBV10-3 | - | TRBD1 | CAISDRARYEQYF | TGTGCCATCAGCGACAGGGCCCGATACGAGCAGTACTTC
TRBJ1-5 | TRBV29-1 | - | TRBD1 | CSVEGRGKGPQHF | TGCAGCGTTGAGGGCAGGGGGAAGGGGCCCCAGCATTTT
TRBJ2-7 | TRBV19 | - | TRBD2 | CASRKNPGLGYEQYF | TGTGCCAGTAGGAAAAACCCGGGACTAGGCTACGAGCAGTACTTC
TRBJ1-4 | TRBV7-2 | few | - | CASSLDPWSANEKLFF | TGTGCCAGCAGCTTAGATCCGTGGTCGGCTAATGAAAAACTGTTTTTT
TRBJ2-5 | TRBV7-2 | once | TRBD2 | CASSLSSGRGQETQYF | TGTGCCAGCAGCTTGTCGTCCGGGAGGGGTCAAGAGACCCAGTACTTC
TRBJ1-2 | TRBV4-2 | - | TRBD1 | CASSQDLADRDGYTF | TGTGCCAGCAGCCAAGATCTAGCGGACAGGGATGGCTACACCTTC
TRBJ2-1 | TRBV10-3 | - | TRBD2 | CAIRASGRDNEQFF | TGTGCCATCAGGGCTAGCGGGAGGGACAATGAGCAGTTCTTC
TRBJ1-3 | TRBV28 | - | TRBD1 | CASRGQGTGNTIYF | TGTGCCAGCAGGGGACAGGGAACTGGAAACACCATATATTTT
TRBJ2-1 | TRBV5-1 | - | TRBD1 | CASSEGQGGYNEQFF | TGCGCCAGCAGCGAGGGACAGGGGGGCTACAATGAGCAGTTCTTC
TRBJ1-2 | TRBV29-1 | - | TRBD1 | CSVEGTGIYGYTF | TGCAGCGTTGAGGGGACAGGGATCTATGGCTACACCTTC
TRBJ2-5 | TRBV5-6 | - | TRBD2 | CASSSLAGGRETQYF | TGTGCCAGCAGCTCCCTAGCGGGGGGAAGAGAGACCCAGTACTTC
TRBJ1-2 | TRBV4-2 | - | - | CASSQDQGQPDTF | TGTGCCAGCAGCCAAGATCAAGGACAGCCCGACACCTTC
TRBJ1-1 | TRBV12-3/TRBV12-4 | - | TRBD1 | CASSRQGATEAFF | TGTGCCAGCAGCAGACAGGGAGCCACTGAAGCTTTCTTT
TRBJ2-1 | TRBV29-1 | few | TRBD1 | CSSLGTGYNEQFF | TGCAGCTCCCTGGGGACAGGGTACAATGAGCAGTTCTTC
TRBJ2-5 | TRBV24-1 | - | TRBD1 | CATCTGQGSETQYF | TGTGCCACCTGTACGGGACAGGGGAGCGAGACCCAGTACTTC
TRBJ2-5 | TRBV5-1 | once | TRBD2 | CASSLGAGGPETQYF | TGCGCCAGCAGCTTGGGCGCGGGGGGGCCTGAGACCCAGTACTTC
TRBJ2-6 | TRBV2 | - | - | CASSGTAQGNSGANVLTF | TGTGCCAGCAGTGGGACAGCTCAAGGGAACTCTGGGGCCAACGTCCTGACTTTC
TRBJ2-4 | TRBV7-9 | - | - | CASSLVGGSVAKNIQYF | TGTGCCAGCAGCTTAGTCGGCGGATCCGTAGCCAAAAACATTCAGTACTTC
TRBJ2-7 | TRBV7-9 | - | TRBD1 | CASSSGTGGYEQYF | TGTGCCAGCAGCTCCGGGACAGGGGGATACGAGCAGTACTTC
TRBJ1-6 | TRBV19 | - | - | CASNAGGSDSPLHF | TGTGCCAGTAACGCGGGAGGTAGTGATTCACCCCTCCACTTT